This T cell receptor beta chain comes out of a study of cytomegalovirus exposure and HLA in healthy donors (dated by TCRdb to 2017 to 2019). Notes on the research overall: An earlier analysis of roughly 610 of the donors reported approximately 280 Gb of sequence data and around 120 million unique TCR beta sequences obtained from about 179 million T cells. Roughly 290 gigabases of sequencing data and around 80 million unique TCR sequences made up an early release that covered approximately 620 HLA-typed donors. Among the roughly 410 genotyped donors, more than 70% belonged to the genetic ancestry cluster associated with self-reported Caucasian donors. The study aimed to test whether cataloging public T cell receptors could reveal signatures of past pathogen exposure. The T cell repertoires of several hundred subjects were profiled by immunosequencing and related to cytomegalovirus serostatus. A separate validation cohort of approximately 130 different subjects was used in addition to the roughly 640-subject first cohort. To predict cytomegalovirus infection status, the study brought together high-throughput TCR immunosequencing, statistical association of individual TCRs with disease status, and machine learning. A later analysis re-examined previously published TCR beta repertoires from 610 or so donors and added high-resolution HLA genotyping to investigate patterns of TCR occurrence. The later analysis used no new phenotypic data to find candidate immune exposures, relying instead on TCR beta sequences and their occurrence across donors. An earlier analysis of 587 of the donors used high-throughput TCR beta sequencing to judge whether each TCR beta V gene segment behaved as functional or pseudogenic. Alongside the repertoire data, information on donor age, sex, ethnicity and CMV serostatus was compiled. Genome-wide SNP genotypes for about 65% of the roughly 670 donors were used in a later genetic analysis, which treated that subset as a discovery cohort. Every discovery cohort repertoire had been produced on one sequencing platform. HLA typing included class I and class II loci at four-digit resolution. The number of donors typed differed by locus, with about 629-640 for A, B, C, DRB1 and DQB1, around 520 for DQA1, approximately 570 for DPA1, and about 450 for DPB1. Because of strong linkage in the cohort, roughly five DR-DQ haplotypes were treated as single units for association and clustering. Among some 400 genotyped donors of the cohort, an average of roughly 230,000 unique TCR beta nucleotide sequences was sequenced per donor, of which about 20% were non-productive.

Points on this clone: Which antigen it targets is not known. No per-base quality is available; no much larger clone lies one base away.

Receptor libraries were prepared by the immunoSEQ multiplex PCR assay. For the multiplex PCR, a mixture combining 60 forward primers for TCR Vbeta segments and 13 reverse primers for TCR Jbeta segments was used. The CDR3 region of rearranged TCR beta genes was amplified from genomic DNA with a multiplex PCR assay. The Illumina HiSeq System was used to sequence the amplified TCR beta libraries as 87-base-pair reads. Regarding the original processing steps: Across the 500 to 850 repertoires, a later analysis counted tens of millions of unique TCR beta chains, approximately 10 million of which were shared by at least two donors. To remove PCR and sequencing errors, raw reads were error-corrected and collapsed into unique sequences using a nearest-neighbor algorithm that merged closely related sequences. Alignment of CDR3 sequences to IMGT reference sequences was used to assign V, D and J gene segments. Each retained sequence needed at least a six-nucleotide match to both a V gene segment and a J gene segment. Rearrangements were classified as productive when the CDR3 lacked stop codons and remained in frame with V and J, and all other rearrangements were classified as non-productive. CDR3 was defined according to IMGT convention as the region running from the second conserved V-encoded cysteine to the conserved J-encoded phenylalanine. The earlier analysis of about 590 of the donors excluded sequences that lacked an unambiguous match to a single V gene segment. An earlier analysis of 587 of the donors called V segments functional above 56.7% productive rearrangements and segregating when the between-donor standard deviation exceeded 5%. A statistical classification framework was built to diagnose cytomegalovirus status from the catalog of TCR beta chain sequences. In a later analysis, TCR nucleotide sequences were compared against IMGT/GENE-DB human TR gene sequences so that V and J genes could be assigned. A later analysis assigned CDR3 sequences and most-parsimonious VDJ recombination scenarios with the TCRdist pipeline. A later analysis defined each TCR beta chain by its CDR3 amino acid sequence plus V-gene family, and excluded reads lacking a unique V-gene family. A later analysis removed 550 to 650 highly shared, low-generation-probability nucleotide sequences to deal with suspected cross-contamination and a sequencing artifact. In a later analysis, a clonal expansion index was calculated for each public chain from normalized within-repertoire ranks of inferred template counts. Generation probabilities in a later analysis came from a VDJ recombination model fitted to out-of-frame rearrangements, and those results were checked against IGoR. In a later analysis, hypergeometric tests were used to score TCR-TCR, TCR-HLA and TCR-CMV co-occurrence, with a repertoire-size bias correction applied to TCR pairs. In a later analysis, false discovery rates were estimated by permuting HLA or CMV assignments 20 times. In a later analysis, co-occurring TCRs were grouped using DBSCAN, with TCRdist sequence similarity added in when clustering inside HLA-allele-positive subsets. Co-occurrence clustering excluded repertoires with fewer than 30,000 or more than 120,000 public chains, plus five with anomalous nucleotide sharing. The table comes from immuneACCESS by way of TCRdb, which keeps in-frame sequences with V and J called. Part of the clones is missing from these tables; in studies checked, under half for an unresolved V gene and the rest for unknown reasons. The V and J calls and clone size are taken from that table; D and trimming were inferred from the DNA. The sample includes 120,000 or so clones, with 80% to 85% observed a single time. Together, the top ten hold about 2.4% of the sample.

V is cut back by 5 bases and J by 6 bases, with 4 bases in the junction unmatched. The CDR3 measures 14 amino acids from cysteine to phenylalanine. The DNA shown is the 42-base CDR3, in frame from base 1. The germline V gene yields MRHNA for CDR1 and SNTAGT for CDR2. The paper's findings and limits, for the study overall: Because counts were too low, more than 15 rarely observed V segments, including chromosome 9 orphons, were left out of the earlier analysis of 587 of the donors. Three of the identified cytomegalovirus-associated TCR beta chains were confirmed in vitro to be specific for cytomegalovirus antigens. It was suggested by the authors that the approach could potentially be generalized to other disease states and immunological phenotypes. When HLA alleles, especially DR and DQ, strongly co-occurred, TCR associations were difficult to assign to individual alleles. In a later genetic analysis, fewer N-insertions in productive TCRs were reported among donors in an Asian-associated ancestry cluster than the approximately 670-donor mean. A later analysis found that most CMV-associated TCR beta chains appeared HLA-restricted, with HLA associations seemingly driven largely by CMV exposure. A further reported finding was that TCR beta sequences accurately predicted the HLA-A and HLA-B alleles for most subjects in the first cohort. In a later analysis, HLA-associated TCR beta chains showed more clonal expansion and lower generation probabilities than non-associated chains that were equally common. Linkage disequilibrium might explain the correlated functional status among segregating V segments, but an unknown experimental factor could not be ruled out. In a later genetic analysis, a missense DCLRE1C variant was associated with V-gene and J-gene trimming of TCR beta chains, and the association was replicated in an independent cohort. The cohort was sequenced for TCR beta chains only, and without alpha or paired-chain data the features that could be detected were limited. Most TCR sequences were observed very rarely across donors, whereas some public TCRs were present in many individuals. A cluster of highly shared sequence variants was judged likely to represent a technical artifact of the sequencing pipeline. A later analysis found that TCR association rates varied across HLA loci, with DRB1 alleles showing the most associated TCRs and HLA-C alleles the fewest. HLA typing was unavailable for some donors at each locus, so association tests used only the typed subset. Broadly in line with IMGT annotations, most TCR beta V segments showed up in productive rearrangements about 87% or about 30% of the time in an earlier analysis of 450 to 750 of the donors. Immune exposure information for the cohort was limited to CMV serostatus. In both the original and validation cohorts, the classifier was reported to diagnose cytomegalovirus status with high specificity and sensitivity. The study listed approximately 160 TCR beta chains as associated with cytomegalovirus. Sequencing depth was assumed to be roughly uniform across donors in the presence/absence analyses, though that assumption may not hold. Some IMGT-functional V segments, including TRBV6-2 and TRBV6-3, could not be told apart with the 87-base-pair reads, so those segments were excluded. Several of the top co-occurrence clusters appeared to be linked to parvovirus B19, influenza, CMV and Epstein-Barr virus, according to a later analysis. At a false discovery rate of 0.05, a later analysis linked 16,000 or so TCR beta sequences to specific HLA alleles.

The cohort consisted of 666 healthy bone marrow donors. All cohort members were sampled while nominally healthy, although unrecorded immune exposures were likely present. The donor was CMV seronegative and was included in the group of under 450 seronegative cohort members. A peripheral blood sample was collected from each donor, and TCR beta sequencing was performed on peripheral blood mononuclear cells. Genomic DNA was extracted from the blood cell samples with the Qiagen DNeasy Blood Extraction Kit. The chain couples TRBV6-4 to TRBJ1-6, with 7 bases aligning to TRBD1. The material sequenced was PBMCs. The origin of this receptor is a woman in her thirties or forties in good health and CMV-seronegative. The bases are TGTGCCAGCAGTACGACAGGGACTAATTCACCCCTCCACTTT. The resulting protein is CASSTTGTNSPLHF.